Following are 16 T cell receptor beta chains from one sample sequenced in a study of blood T cells in healthy people across ages. Next came a second PCR, run for about 7 to 12 cycles, which used a sample-barcoded 5' primer along with a J-beta primer mix. TCRdb re-analysed the 5' RACE reads in MiXCR, keeping a single row per CDR3 protein. The data show 920,000 or so distinct CDR3 sequences, around 45% seen once. The sequenced sample was blood. All receptors come from a woman aged 60-75 years in good health.

In its sample, this clonotype was seen many times. The chain is built from TRBV2 and TRBJ2-4; D is unclear. CDR1 is SNHLY, CDR2 FYNNEI, per germline. V was trimmed by 5 bases and J by 5 bases, leaving 4 bases between them. The CDR3 sequence is 11 residues long. CDR3 amino acids: CASSRENIQYF. The DNA for the CDR3 is TGTGCCAGCAGTAGAGAAAACATTCAGTACTTC. The complete variable domain, with remaining parts taken from reference TRBV2 and TRBJ2-4, reads EPEVTQTPSHQVTQMGQEVILRCVPISNHLYFYWYRQILGQKVEFLVSFYNNEISEKSEIFDDQFSVERPDGSNFTLKIRSTKLEDSAMYFCASSRENIQYFGAGTRLSVL.

The chain combines TRBV6-4 with TRBJ2-3, with TRBD1 matching over 7 bases. With 4 bases clipped from V and 2 bases from J, the junction kept 6 bases outside the gene matches. Germline V lookup: CDR1 MRHNA, CDR2 SNTAGT. This CDR3 contains 15 residues. CDR3 in DNA: TGTGCCAGCAGTGCCCGGACAGGCCCCACAGATACGCAGTATTTT. It translates to CASSARTGPTDTQYF.

The chain has TRBV10-3 and TRBJ2-1; 10 bases agree with TRBD1. From germline, CDR1 is ENHRY and CDR2 SYGVKD. With 4 bases clipped from V and 6 bases from J, the junction kept 6 bases outside the gene matches. The CDR3 totals 15 residues. Here the CDR3 DNA reads TGTGCCATCAGTGCCGACAGGGGGCCAGGCAATGAGCAGTTCTTC. It encodes CAISADRGPGNEQFF.

CDR3 bases: TGTGCCAGCAGTCAAGCACAGGGGAGCTATGGCTACACCTTC. Its protein is CASSQAQGSYGYTF. The chain couples TRBV6-5 to TRBJ1-2, with 7 bases aligning to TRBD1. After removal of 5 bases from V and 4 bases from J, the junction contained 7 bases not matched to a gene. Germline V gives CDR1 MNHEY, CDR2 SVGAGI. The CDR3 contains 14 residues.

This clonotype was picked up a small number of times. The rearrangement links TRBV3-1 to TRBJ2-3, with a weak D call TRBD2 (6 bases). Trimming removed 0 bases from V and 5 bases from J, with 12 bases in between. Germline loops: CDR1 LGHDT, CDR2 YNNKEL (reference sequence). CDR3 size: 15 residues. CDR3 DNA sequence: TGTGCCAGCAGCCAAGATCACGGGAGAGGAGATACGCAGTATTTT. It translates to CASSQDHGRGDTQYF.

In its sample, this clonotype was seen a few times. The rearrangement links TRBV2 to TRBJ1-2, with 9 bases aligning to TRBD1. Germline CDR1 is SNHLY and CDR2 is FYNNEI. V shed 6 bases and J 8 bases; nucleotides not matched to a gene: 4. The CDR3 totals 12 residues. The CDR3 DNA reads as TGTGCCAGCAGGGGGACAGGGAAAGGCTACACCTTC. Translated, it gives CASRGTGKGYTF.

The rearrangement joins TRBV2 to TRBJ2-4; D unresolved. The CDR3 totals 14 residues. With 4 bases removed from V and 3 bases from J, the gap between germline ends came to 10 bases. Germline V lookup: CDR1 SNHLY, CDR2 FYNNEI. The CDR3 is CASSVRFDKNIQYF. In nucleotides, the CDR3 is TGTGCCAGCAGTGTCAGGTTTGACAAAAACATTCAGTACTTC.

The genes are TRBV9 and TRBJ2-1, with 8 bases identical to TRBD2. Gene TRBJ2-7 matches the end of the DNA better, so the J call may be wrong. The CDR3 extends over 15 amino acids. Looked up from germline, CDR1 is SGDLS and CDR2 is YYNGEE. The CDR3 spells CASSAGTSEAYEQYF. CDR3 in DNA: TGTGCCAGCAGCGCCGGGACTAGTGAGGCCTACGAGCAGTACTTC.

The gene calls are TRBV7-2 and TRBJ2-5; D is unclear. Germline V lookup: CDR1 SGHTA, CDR2 FQGNSA. The CDR3 is 14 amino acids. The germline V and J ends were trimmed by 7 bases and 5 bases, with 17 bases remaining between them. DNA of the CDR3: TGTGCCAGCACGAGTGGGCTAGTAAGGGAGACCCAGTACTTC. It is translated as CASTSGLVRETQYF.

In DNA, the CDR3 is TGTGCCAGCAGCGTAGAGGGGACTCCGGTTATAGACGAGCAGTACTTC. Amino acids: CASSVEGTPVIDEQYF. V usage is TRBV9 and J usage is TRBJ2-4; D might be TRBD2 (6 bases). The J call is in doubt because the DNA end fits TRBJ2-7 better. Germline CDR1 SGDLS, CDR2 YYNGEE. The CDR3 extends over 16 amino acids.

The V and J genes are TRBV4-2 and TRBJ2-1, with 16 nucleotides matching TRBD2. V shed 1 base, J shed 5 bases, and the junction held 8 bases outside the gene matches. CDR1 and CDR2 from the germline V gene are LGHNA and YNFKEQ. The CDR3 spans 19 residues. CDR3 sequence reads: CASSQGMPGLAGGNNEQFF. The CDR3 DNA follows: TGTGCCAGCAGCCAAGGCATGCCGGGACTAGCGGGAGGGAACAATGAGCAGTTCTTC.

The chain is built from TRBV20-1 and TRBJ1-5; D gene ambiguous. The germline V gene encodes CDR1 DFQATT and CDR2 SNEGSKA (reference sequence). V lost 0 bases and J lost 6, with 21 bases in between. The CDR3 is made up of 17 amino acids. This chain's CDR3 is CSARDLRRPQLGQPQHF. The CDR3 DNA follows: TGCAGTGCTAGAGATCTTAGAAGGCCCCAACTGGGTCAGCCCCAGCATTTT.

This clonotype was picked up a small number of times. As DNA, the CDR3 is TGCAGTGCTAGCGGGAGGGGGACCAAAAACATTCAGTACTTC. Translation gives CSASGRGTKNIQYF. V is TRBV20-1 and J is TRBJ2-4; 8 bases align to TRBD2. V shed 3 bases and J 2 bases; nucleotides not matched to a gene: 3. CDR3 size: 14 residues. CDR1 and CDR2 from the germline V gene are DFQATT and SNEGSKA (reference sequence).

This sequence joins TRBV21-1 and TRBJ1-2. TRBV21-1 is recorded as a pseudogene. This CDR3 comprises 14 residues. The CDR3 region has the DNA TGTGCCAGCAGCATTTGGGCCCCGAAGGATGGCTACACCTTC. It yields the protein CASSIWAPKDGYTF.

J is TRBJ2-3 and V is TRBV4-1, with TRBD1 matching 7 bases. V shed 0 bases and J 2 bases; nucleotides not matched to a gene: 5. The CDR3 length is 16 residues. Germline V lookup: CDR1 MGHRA, CDR2 YSYEKL. The CDR3 loop is CASSQDIQGNTDTQYF. Written as DNA, the CDR3 is TGCGCCAGCAGCCAAGATATACAGGGGAACACAGATACGCAGTATTTT.

The rearrangement uses TRBV5-1 and TRBJ2-5, with 8 bases that match TRBD2. The CDR3 has 14 amino acids. Looked up from germline, CDR1 is SGHRS and CDR2 is YFSETQ. The V gene end was trimmed by 6 bases and the J gene end by 0 bases; junction bases not matched to a gene: 4. Here the CDR3 DNA reads TGCGCCAGCAATAGCGGGAACGACCAAGAGACCCAGTACTTC. Its translation is CASNSGNDQETQYF.